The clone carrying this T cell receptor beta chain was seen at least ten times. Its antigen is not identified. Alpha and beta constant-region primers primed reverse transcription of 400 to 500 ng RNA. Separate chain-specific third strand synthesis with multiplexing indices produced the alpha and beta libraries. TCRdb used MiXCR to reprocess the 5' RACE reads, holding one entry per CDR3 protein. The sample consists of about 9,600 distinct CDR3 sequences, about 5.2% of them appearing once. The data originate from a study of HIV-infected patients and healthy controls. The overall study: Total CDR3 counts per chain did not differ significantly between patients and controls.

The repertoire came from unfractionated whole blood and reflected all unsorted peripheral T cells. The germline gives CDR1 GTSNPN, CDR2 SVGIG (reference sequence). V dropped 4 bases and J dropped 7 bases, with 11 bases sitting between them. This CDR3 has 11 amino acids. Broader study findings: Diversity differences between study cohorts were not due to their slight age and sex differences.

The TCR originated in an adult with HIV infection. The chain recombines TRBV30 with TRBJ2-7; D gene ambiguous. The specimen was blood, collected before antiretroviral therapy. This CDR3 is CAWTLNQEQYF. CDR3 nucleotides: TGTGCCTGGACCCTCAACCAGGAGCAGTACTTC.